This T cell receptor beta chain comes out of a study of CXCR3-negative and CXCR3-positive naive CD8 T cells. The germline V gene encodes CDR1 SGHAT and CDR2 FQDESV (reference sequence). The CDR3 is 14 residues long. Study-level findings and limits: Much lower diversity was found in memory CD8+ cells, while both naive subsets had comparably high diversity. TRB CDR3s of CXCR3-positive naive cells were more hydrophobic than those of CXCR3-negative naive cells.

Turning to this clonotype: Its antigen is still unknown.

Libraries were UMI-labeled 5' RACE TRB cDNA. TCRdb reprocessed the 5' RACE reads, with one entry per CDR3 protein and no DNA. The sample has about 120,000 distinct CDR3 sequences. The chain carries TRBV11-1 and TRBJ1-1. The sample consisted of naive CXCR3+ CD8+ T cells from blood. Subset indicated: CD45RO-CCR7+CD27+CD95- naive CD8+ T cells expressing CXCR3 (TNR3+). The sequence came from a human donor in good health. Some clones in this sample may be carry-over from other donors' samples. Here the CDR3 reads CASSLGKTNTEAFF.